Shown below are 21 T cell receptor beta chains from a single sample sequenced in a study of control samples from healthy donors and cancer patients. Libraries were prepared by immunoSEQ multiplex PCR; TCRdb keeps only in-frame clonotypes and omits some of them. The sample carries 90,000 or so clones, 85% to 90% recorded once. The sequenced sample consisted of blood. These TCRs come from a woman aged 55-69 years in good health.

The chain combines TRBV5-5 with TRBJ1-4; 8 bases match TRBD1. Germline V lookup: CDR1 SGHKS, CDR2 YYEKEE (reference sequence). The CDR3 has 15 residues. The V and J ends lost 3 bases and 6 bases, in that order; junction bases with no gene match: 7. CDR3: CASSSLTGVDEKLFF. The CDR3 DNA is TGTGCCAGCAGCTCGCTGACAGGGGTTGATGAAAAACTGTTTTTT. The variable domain in full, with the rest retrieved from reference TRBV5-5 and TRBJ1-4, is DAGVTQSPTHLIKTRGQQVTLRCSPISGHKSVSWYQQVLGQGPQFIFQYYEKEERGRGNFPDRFSARQFPNYSSELNVNALLLGDSALYLCASSSLTGVDEKLFFGSGTQLSVL.

J is TRBJ1-2 and V is TRBV11-2; D gene uncertain. The CDR3 extends over 13 amino acids. V was trimmed by 2 bases and J by 8 bases, leaving 12 bases between them. Per the germline V gene, CDR1 is SGHAT and CDR2 is FQNNGV. CDR3 bases: TGTGCCAGCAGCTTAAGGGCGACGGGGGGCTACACCTTC. This encodes CASSLRATGGYTF.

This clone was detected a few times. The J gene is TRBJ1-3, the V gene TRBV9; D call uncertain. CDR3 length: 16 residues. The germline V gene has CDR1 SGDLS and CDR2 YYNGEE. The V and J ends lost 4 bases and 1 base respectively, with 15 bases between them. As DNA, the CDR3 is TGTGCCAGCAGCCCCACGGGTGAGGTTTCTGGAAACACCATATATTTT. It translates to CASSPTGEVSGNTIYF.

This rearrangement joins TRBV7-9 to TRBJ1-1; D not certain. Trimming shortened V by 4 bases and J by 8 bases, and 11 bases separated the two germline ends. The CDR3 consists of 12 residues. Germline CDR1 is SEHNR and CDR2 is FQNEAQ (reference sequence). CDR3 sequence reads: CASSSPDGEAFF. The CDR3 bases are TGTGCCAGCAGCTCCCCGGACGGGGAAGCTTTCTTT.

The V gene is TRBV29-1, the J gene TRBJ1-2, with D perhaps matching TRBD1 (5 bases). This CDR3 has 13 residues. Germline CDR1 SQVTM, CDR2 ANQGSEA. V lost 7 bases, J lost 4 bases, and 16 bases lay in between. CDR3 sequence: CSAWDGAVYGYTF. DNA for the CDR3: TGCAGCGCCTGGGATGGGGCGGTCTATGGCTACACCTTC.

The rearrangement links TRBV28 to TRBJ2-5, with 9 nucleotides matching TRBD1. Germline values: CDR1 MDHEN, CDR2 SYDVKM. There are 15 residues in the CDR3. J gave up 4 bases and V 2 bases, and 5 bases lay outside the gene matches. The CDR3 protein is CASSLRTGVRETQYF. The CDR3 nucleotides read TGTGCCAGCAGTTTACGGACAGGGGTTAGAGAGACCCAGTACTTC.

The genes are TRBV5-1 and TRBJ2-3; weak D call: TRBD1 (6 bases). This CDR3 region has 16 residues. Germline values: CDR1 SGHRS, CDR2 YFSETQ. Trimming cost V 4 bases and J 1 base, with 16 bases left between them. The DNA for the CDR3 is TGCGCCAGCAGCCAGGGACACGAAAAGGGCACAGATACGCAGTATTTT. It specifies CASSQGHEKGTDTQYF. Filled out from reference TRBV5-1 and TRBJ2-3, the complete variable domain reads KAGVTQTPRYLIKTRGQQVTLSCSPISGHRSVSWYQQTPGQGLQFLFEYFSETQRNKGNFPGRFSGRQFSNSRSEMNVSTLELGDSALYLCASSQGHEKGTDTQYFGPGTRLTVL.

The chain couples TRBV28 to TRBJ1-1; no clear D gene. The CDR3 contains 15 residues. CDR1 and CDR2 (germline): MDHEN, SYDVKM. V was cut by 4 bases and J by 1 base, with 13 bases left in between. The CDR3 sequence is CASSSAVTQNTEAFF. CDR3 sequence (DNA): TGTGCCAGCAGTTCAGCCGTGACACAGAACACTGAAGCTTTCTTT.

This chain links TRBV6-5 with TRBJ1-2, with TRBD1 matching 7 bases. The CDR3 runs 14 residues. The germline V gene encodes CDR1 MNHEY and CDR2 SVGAGI. Unmatched junction bases numbered 4, after V lost 0 bases and J lost 6 bases. The CDR3 reads CASSYSPGGNGYTF. The CDR3 nucleotides read TGTGCCAGCAGTTACTCTCCAGGGGGTAATGGCTACACCTTC.

The V call is TRBV7-2, the J call TRBJ1-1; 7 bases line up with TRBD1. CDR1 is SGHTA and CDR2 is FQGNSA in the germline V gene. With 4 bases clipped from V and 0 bases from J, the junction kept 5 bases outside the gene matches. The CDR3 spans 15 residues. CDR3 nucleotides: TGTGCCAGCAGCTCACAGGGGACGGTGAACACTGAAGCTTTCTTT. Residues: CASSSQGTVNTEAFF.

This clone was counted between two and nine times. The V and J genes are TRBV30 and TRBJ1-5; TRBD1 aligns across 7 bases. V was pared by 5 bases and J by 6 bases, with 4 bases of the junction left unmatched. The CDR3 has 12 amino acids. CDR1 is GTSNPN and CDR2 is SVGIG in the germline V gene (reference sequence). CDR3: CAWDRAGQPQHF. CDR3 nucleotides: TGTGCCTGGGACAGGGCTGGTCAGCCCCAGCATTTT.

The chain is built from TRBV2 and TRBJ2-4, with D perhaps given as TRBD1 or TRBD2 (5 bases each). In germline, CDR1 is SNHLY, CDR2 FYNNEI. V lost 4 bases and J 3 bases, leaving 19 bases between the germline ends. This CDR3 is 17 amino acids long. The CDR3 coding sequence is TGTGCCAGCAGTGCCGGGGACCTCCCATTTTTCAAAAACATTCAGTACTTC. It specifies CASSAGDLPFFKNIQYF.

The gene calls are TRBV28 and TRBJ2-3; tentatively, D is TRBD2 (5 bases). This CDR3 has 16 residues. Germline values: CDR1 MDHEN, CDR2 SYDVKM. The V and J ends lost 3 bases and 2 bases respectively, with 15 bases between them. The CDR3 loop reads CASSLPRGMNTDTQYF. The CDR3 DNA follows: TGTGCCAGCAGTTTGCCCCGGGGAATGAACACAGATACGCAGTATTTT. The entire variable domain, with the rest obtained from reference TRBV28 and TRBJ2-3, is as follows: DVKVTQSSRYLVKRTGEKVFLECVQDMDHENMFWYRQDPGLGLRLIYFSYDVKMKEKGDIPEGYSVSREKKERFSLILESASTNQTSMYLCASSLPRGMNTDTQYFGPGTRLTVL.

CDR3 loop: CASSLGGNTEAFF. As DNA, the CDR3 is TGTGCCAGCAGTTTAGGGGGGAACACTGAAGCTTTCTTT. The chain uses TRBV27 and TRBJ1-1, with a weak D call TRBD1 (5 bases). Germline V gives CDR1 MNHEY, CDR2 SMNVEV (reference sequence). The CDR3 sequence is 13 residues long. Trimming left V 2 bases short and J 1 base short, with 5 bases between.

This chain links TRBV29-1 with TRBJ1-2; D unresolved. This CDR3 is built from 16 residues. Trimming cost V 3 bases and J 6 bases, with 23 bases left between them. Germline V lookup: CDR1 SQVTM, CDR2 ANQGSEA. The DNA of the CDR3 is TGCAGCGTTGATAGGGAGACACATTCAAGTGGGAATGGCTACACCTTC. Translated, it gives CSVDRETHSSGNGYTF.

The gene calls are TRBV6-5 and TRBJ2-5, with 10 positions matching TRBD2. CDR3 size: 15 residues. Germline V gene data show CDR1 as MNHEY and CDR2 as SVGAGI. J was trimmed by 5 bases and V by 4 bases; bases with no gene match: 7. The CDR3 bases are TGTGCCAGCAGTTCCCCTAGCGGGAGTTATGAGACCCAGTACTTC. Its protein product is CASSSPSGSYETQYF.

In this sample, this clone turned up once. The V call is TRBV2, the J call TRBJ1-1; no definite D call. The CDR3 extends over 13 amino acids. The germline V gene encodes CDR1 SNHLY and CDR2 FYNNEI. V was clipped by 6 bases and J by 0 bases, with 8 bases between them. CDR3 coding DNA: TGTGCCAGCAGGGCCGGGCTGAACACTGAAGCTTTCTTT. Translation: CASRAGLNTEAFF.

To note about this clone: One junction end disagrees with the germline gene, perhaps due to a read error. The chain uses TRBV7-7 and TRBJ2-7, with D perhaps TRBD2 (6 bases). The germline V gene encodes CDR1 SSHAT and CDR2 FNYEAQ (reference sequence). The CDR3 sequence is 15 residues long. CDR3 sequence: CASSLGRGSSYEQYF. CDR3 nucleotide sequence: TGTGCTAGCAGCTTAGGCCGGGGGAGCTCCTACGAGCAGTACTTC.

The chain is built from TRBV27 and TRBJ1-6; no firm D call. CDR3 size: 13 residues. V lost 6 bases and J lost 4, with 7 bases in between. CDR1 and CDR2 (germline): MNHEY, SMNVEV (reference sequence). CDR3: CASRTQYNSPLHF. CDR3 DNA: TGTGCCAGCAGGACACAATATAATTCACCCCTCCACTTT.

Points on this clone: The junction departs from germline at one end; a sequencing error may be responsible. The V gene is TRBV5-1, the J gene TRBJ2-1; TRBD2 agrees at 12 bases. This CDR3 region has 17 residues. Germline assignment: CDR1 SGHRS and CDR2 YFSETQ. The CDR3 DNA follows: TGCGCCAGCAGCTTGTGGGCTAGCGGGGGGGCCTATAATGAGCAGTTCTTC. Translated: CASSLWASGGAYNEQFF.

This clone was detected a few times. This chain links TRBV24-1 with TRBJ2-2; D ambiguous. The germline gives CDR1 KGHDR, CDR2 SFDVKD. V dropped 4 bases and J dropped 5 bases, with 7 bases sitting between them. This CDR3 has 13 amino acids. The chain's CDR3 is CATSEKTTGELFF. The CDR3 coding sequence is TGTGCCACCAGTGAGAAGACAACCGGGGAGCTGTTTTTT.